This T cell receptor beta chain originates from a study of CD8 T cells in ankylosing spondylitis. Whole-study results and caveats: The study looked at matched synovial fluid samples from ankylosing spondylitis patients. Disease-linked clones were reported to be significantly enriched there.

MiXCR was run by TCRdb on the 5' RACE reads, yielding one entry per CDR3 protein. Of 200,000 to 250,000 distinct CDR3 sequences listed, under 12% are singletons. CDR1 SGHAT and CDR2 FQNNGV come from the germline V gene. The germline V and J ends were trimmed by 1 base and 0 bases, with 35 bases remaining between them. The CDR3 totals 24 residues. Concerning this clonotype: Its antigen remains unknown.

The sample comprised blood, either unsorted or a sorted T cell fraction (not recorded which). The V call is TRBV11-2, the J call TRBJ2-3; TRBD2 is a possible D gene (6 bases). The clonotype originates from a male donor with ankylosing spondylitis or in good health (not recorded which). The CDR3 here is CASSLVWVAEGLPPFTSSTDTQYF. The CDR3 DNA reads TGTGCCAGCAGCTTAGTCTGGGTAGCGGAGGGGTTACCACCCTTCACATCTAGCACAGATACGCAGTATTTT. Full variable domain (remainder filled in from reference TRBV11-2 and TRBJ2-3): EAGVAQSPRYKIIEKRQSVAFWCNPISGHATLYWYQQILGQGPKLLIQFQNNGVVDDSQLPKDRFSAERLKGVDSTLKIQPAKLEDSAVYLCASSLVWVAEGLPPFTSSTDTQYFGPGTRLTVL.